Listed below are T cell receptor beta chains from one sample, sequenced in a study of identical twins. MiXCR was run by TCRdb on the 5' RACE reads, yielding one entry per CDR3 protein. The sample includes 430,000 or so distinct CDR3 sequences, 20% to 30% of them seen just once. In addition, the sample was reused for a study of T cells expressing NK-cell markers.

The material sequenced was CD4+ T cells sorted from blood. The receptor set was obtained from a woman younger than 35 in good health. CDR3s include the opening cysteine and the closing phenylalanine or tryptophan. The D gene is left open where the match is weak. Clone size is shown for a subset of rows, as once, few, many or a class of expanded clone.

clone_size j_call v_call d_call cdr3_aa cdr3_nt
few TRBJ2-7 TRBV12-3/TRBV12-4 . CASSFRAASSYEQYF TGTGCCAGCAGTTTTCGAGCGGCAAGCTCCTACGAGCAGTACTTC
many TRBJ2-1 TRBV20-1 . CTGAGGRSSEQFF TGCACGGGAGCTGGAGGACGGAGTAGTGAGCAGTTCTTC
. TRBJ2-5 TRBV15 . CATSRDNETQYF TGTGCCACCAGCAGAGATAACGAGACCCAGTACTTC
few TRBJ2-7 TRBV9 . CASSVEGRPRDAEQYF TGTGCCAGCAGCGTAGAAGGAAGGCCCAGAGACGCCGAGCAGTACTTC
few TRBJ1-6 TRBV5-5 . CASSSTGTPPSPLHF TGTGCCAGCAGTTCGACCGGGACACCTCCATCACCCCTCCACTTT
. TRBJ2-7 TRBV5-1 TRBD1 CASSLGDRESEQYF TGCGCCAGCAGCTTGGGGGACAGGGAATCCGAGCAGTACTTC
few TRBJ2-6 TRBV6-5 . CASSYGQAASGANVLTF TGTGCCAGCAGTTACGGTCAGGCGGCCTCTGGGGCCAACGTCCTGACTTTC
few TRBJ2-1 TRBV24-1 . CATSDSRVQDHNEQFF TGTGCCACCAGTGATTCTAGGGTTCAGGACCACAATGAGCAGTTCTTC
. TRBJ2-5 TRBV12-3/TRBV12-4 TRBD2 CASSLGGEGTQYF TGTGCCAGCAGTTTAGGAGGGGAGGGGACCCAGTACTTC
few TRBJ1-1 TRBV5-1 TRBD1 CASREGAREAFF TGCGCCAGCAGAGAGGGGGCTCGGGAAGCTTTCTTT
. TRBJ2-1 TRBV6-5 . CASSYGQGKYNEQFF TGTGCCAGCAGTTACGGGCAGGGCAAATACAATGAGCAGTTCTTC
once TRBJ2-7 TRBV7-2 . CASSSHGMGPTYEQYF TGTGCCAGCAGTTCTCACGGGATGGGTCCAACGTACGAGCAGTACTTC
few TRBJ2-6 TRBV10-3 . CAISGGSAGANVLTF TGTGCCATCAGTGGAGGGTCTGCTGGGGCCAACGTCCTGACTTTC
. TRBJ2-3 TRBV7-9 . CASSPSRDTDTQYF TGTGCCAGCAGTCCTTCCCGCGACACAGATACGCAGTATTTT
. TRBJ1-3 TRBV7-9 . CASSLQQGHSGNTIYF TGTGCCAGCAGCTTACAACAGGGCCATTCTGGAAACACCATATATTTT
. TRBJ2-5 TRBV5-1 TRBD2 CASSLGLAQGGETQYF TGCGCCAGCAGCTTAGGACTAGCCCAAGGCGGGGAGACCCAGTACTTC
. TRBJ2-3 TRBV5-1 TRBD2 CASSFPLAGDQDTQYF TGCGCCAGCAGCTTCCCGCTAGCGGGGGACCAAGATACGCAGTATTTT
few TRBJ2-2 TRBV5-1 TRBD2 CASSGGGLPPAGELFF TGCGCCAGCAGCGGGGGGGGACTGCCCCCCGCCGGGGAGCTGTTTTTT
few TRBJ2-7 TRBV20-1 . CSAVGTPRAYEQYF TGCAGTGCGGTGGGAACTCCCCGAGCCTACGAGCAGTACTTC
. TRBJ2-3 TRBV4-3 . CASSQDPHTDTQYF TGCGCCAGCAGCCAAGATCCCCACACAGATACGCAGTATTTT
few TRBJ2-2 TRBV20-1 . CSASGGTGELFF TGCAGTGCTAGCGGGGGCACCGGGGAGCTGTTTTTT
. TRBJ2-5 TRBV7-9 . CASSLAQGPAYF TGTGCCAGCAGCTTAGCTCAAGGTCCGGCGTACTTC
. TRBJ1-1 TRBV20-1 . CSVERGSRTEAFF TGCAGTGTAGAGCGGGGCTCCCGGACTGAAGCTTTCTTT
few TRBJ2-2 TRBV5-6 . CASSTPGRQGTGELFF TGTGCCAGCAGCACGCCGGGACGCCAAGGGACCGGGGAGCTGTTTTTT
. TRBJ2-7 TRBV7-2 . CASSHDSWAYEQYF TGTGCCAGCAGCCACGATAGCTGGGCCTACGAGCAGTACTTC
few TRBJ2-2 TRBV6-4 TRBD2 CASSPELATGELFF TGTGCCAGCAGTCCCGAACTAGCGACTGGGGAGCTGTTTTTT
. TRBJ1-1 TRBV12-3/TRBV12-4 TRBD1 CASREGQGIAEAFF TGTGCCAGCAGGGAGGGACAGGGGATCGCTGAAGCTTTCTTT
many TRBJ2-1 TRBV5-1 . CASSLGRNNEQFF TGCGCCAGCAGCTTAGGAAGGAACAATGAGCAGTTCTTC